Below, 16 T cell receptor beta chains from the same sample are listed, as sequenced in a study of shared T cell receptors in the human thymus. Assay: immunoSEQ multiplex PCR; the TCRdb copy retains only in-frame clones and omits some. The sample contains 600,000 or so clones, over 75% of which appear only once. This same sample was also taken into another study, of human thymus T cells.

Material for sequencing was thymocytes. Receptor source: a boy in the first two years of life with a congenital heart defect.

The CDR3, as DNA: TGCGCCAGCAGCCAAGGGACAGGTCATGGGTATGGCTACACCTTC. Amino acid sequence: CASSQGTGHGYGYTF. The chain combines TRBV4-3 with TRBJ1-2; 7 nucleotides align to TRBD1. The CDR3 runs 15 residues. Germline loops: CDR1 LGHNA, CDR2 YSLEER. The junction had 7 bases not matched to a gene; V was cut back by 1 base and J by 5 bases.

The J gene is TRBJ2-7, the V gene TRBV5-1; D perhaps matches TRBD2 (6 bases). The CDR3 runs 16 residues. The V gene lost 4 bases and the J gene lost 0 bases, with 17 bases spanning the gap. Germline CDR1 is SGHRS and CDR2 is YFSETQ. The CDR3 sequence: CASSRCGGGISYEQYF. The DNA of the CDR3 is TGCGCCAGCAGCCGGTGTGGTGGGGGGATCTCCTACGAGCAGTACTTC. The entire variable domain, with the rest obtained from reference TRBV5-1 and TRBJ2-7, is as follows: KAGVTQTPRYLIKTRGQQVTLSCSPISGHRSVSWYQQTPGQGLQFLFEYFSETQRNKGNFPGRFSGRQFSNSRSEMNVSTLELGDSALYLCASSRCGGGISYEQYFGPGTRLTVT.

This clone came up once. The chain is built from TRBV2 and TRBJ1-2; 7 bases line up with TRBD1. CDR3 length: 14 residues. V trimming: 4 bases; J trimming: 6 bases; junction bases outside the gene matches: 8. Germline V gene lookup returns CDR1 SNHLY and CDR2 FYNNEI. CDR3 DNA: TGTGCCAGCAGTGCGCAGACAGGGCGGGATGGCTACACCTTC. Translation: CASSAQTGRDGYTF.

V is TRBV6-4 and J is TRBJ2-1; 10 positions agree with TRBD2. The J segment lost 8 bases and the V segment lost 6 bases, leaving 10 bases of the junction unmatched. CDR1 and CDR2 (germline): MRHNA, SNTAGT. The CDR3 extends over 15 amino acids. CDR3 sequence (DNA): TGTGCCAGCAGACAAAGCGGGGGGGCCAGGTATGAGCAGTTCTTC. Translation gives CASRQSGGARYEQFF.

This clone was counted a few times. The CDR3 DNA is TGTGCCAGCAGTTTTGGAGGGACCGCGATACTGGAGCAGTACTTC. Its protein is CASSFGGTAILEQYF. V gene TRBV27 combines with J gene TRBJ2-7; D is possibly TRBD2 (6 bases). CDR1 MNHEY and CDR2 SMNVEV come from the germline V gene (reference sequence). The germline V and J ends were trimmed by 3 bases and 7 bases, with 19 bases remaining between them. The CDR3 length is 15 residues.

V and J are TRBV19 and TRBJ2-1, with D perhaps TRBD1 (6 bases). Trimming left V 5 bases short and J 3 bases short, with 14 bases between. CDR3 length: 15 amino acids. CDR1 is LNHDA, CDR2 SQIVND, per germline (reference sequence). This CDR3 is CASSPPSDSYNEQFF. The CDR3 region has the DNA TGTGCCAGTAGTCCCCCCTCGGACAGCTACAATGAGCAGTTCTTC. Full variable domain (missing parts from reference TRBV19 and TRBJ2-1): DGGITQSPKYLFRKEGQNVTLSCEQNLNHDAMYWYRQDPGQGLRLIYYSQIVNDFQKGDIAEGYSVSREKKESFPLTVTSAQKNPTAFYLCASSPPSDSYNEQFFGPGTRLTVL.

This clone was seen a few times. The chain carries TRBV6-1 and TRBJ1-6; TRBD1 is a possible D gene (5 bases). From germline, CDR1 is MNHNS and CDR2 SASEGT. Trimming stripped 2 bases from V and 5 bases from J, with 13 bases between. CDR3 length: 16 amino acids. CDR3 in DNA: TGTGCCAGCAGTGAAAGACAGCTATCCAATAATTCACCCCTCCACTTT. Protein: CASSERQLSNNSPLHF.

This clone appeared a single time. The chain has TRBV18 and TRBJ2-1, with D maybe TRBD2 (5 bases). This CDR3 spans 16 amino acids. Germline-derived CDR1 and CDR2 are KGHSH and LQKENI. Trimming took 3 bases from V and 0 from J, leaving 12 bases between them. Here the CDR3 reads CASSPAAGLSYNEQFF. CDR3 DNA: TGTGCCAGCTCACCTGCGGCGGGCCTCTCCTACAATGAGCAGTTCTTC.

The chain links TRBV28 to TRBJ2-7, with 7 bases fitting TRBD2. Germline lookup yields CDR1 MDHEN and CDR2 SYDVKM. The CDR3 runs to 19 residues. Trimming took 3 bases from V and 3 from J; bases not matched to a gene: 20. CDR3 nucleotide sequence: TGTGCCAGCAGTTTCGTTTTAAGAGGTGGCGGGAGTTTGATCTACGAGCAGTACTTC. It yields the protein CASSFVLRGGGSLIYEQYF.

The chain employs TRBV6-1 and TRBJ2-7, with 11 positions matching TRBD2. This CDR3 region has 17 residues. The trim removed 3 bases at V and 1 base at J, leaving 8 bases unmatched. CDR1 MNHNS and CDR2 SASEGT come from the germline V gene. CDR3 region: CASSESSTSGISYEQYF. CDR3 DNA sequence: TGTGCCAGCAGTGAGTCGTCGACTAGCGGGATTTCCTACGAGCAGTACTTC.

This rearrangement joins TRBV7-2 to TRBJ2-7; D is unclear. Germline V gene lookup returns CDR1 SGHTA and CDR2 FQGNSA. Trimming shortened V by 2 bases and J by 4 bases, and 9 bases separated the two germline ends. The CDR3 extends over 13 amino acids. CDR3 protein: CASSLKQPYEQYF. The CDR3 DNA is TGTGCCAGCAGCTTAAAGCAACCGTACGAGCAGTACTTC.

The CDR3 nucleotides read TGCGCCAGCAGCCAAGCTTGGGCGTATAGCAATCAGCCCCAGCATTTT. This translates into CASSQAWAYSNQPQHF. This chain connects TRBV4-1 to TRBJ1-5; unclear D gene. The germline V and J ends were trimmed by 1 base and 0 bases, with 10 bases remaining between them. The CDR3 has 16 amino acids. In germline, CDR1 is MGHRA, CDR2 YSYEKL.

Here the CDR3 DNA reads TGTGCCAGCAGCGGACAGTTATATGGCTACACCTTC. It translates to CASSGQLYGYTF. This chain joins TRBV2 and TRBJ1-2; D perhaps matches TRBD1 (6 bases). This CDR3 is built from 12 residues. Per germline, CDR1 SNHLY and CDR2 FYNNEI. V lost 6 bases, J lost 5 bases, and 10 bases lay in between.

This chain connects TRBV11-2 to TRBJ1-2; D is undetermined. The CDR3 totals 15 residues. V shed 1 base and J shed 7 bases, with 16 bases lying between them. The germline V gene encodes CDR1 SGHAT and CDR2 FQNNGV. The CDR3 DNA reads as TGTGCCAGCAGCTTAGCGCCAGGTTTGGGAGTTGGCTACACCTTC. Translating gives CASSLAPGLGVGYTF.

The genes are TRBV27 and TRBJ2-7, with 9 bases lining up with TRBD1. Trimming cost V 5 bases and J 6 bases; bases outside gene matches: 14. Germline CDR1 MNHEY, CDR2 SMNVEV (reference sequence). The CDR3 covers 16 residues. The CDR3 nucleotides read TGTGCCAGCAGTCATCCGGGACAGGGACCTGGGAGCGAGCAGTACTTC. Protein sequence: CASSHPGQGPGSEQYF.

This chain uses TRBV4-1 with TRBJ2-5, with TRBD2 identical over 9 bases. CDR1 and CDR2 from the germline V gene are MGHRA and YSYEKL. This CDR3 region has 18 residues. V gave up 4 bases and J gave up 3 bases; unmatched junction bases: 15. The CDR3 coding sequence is TGCGCCAGCAGCCCCAGAGGGAGGGCTAGCGGGAAGGAAGAGACCCAGTACTTC. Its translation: CASSPRGRASGKEETQYF.